Listed below are T cell receptor beta chains from one sample, sequenced in a study of shared clonotypes between healthy human individuals. Profiling relied on immunoSEQ multiplex PCR, and the TCRdb table lists in-frame clones only, not all of them. The sample holds around 690,000 clones, 90% seen once. Sample: memory CD8+ T cells from PBMCs. These receptors all stem from a man younger than 35 in good health. Some clones in this sample may be carry-over from other donors' samples. Both conserved end residues are part of each CDR3. A D gene is named only where the DNA matches it firmly.

D	V	J	CDR3	DNA
TRBD2	TRBV29-1	TRBJ2-7	CSVSLAGGREQYF	TGCAGCGTAAGCCTAGCGGGGGGGCGGGAGCAGTACTTC
-	TRBV6-6	TRBJ2-7	CASSPKGSSYEQYF	TGTGCCAGCAGTCCGAAGGGCAGCTCCTACGAGCAGTACTTC
-	TRBV28	TRBJ2-1	CASSQDSYNEQFF	TGTGCCAGCAGTCAGGACAGCTACAATGAGCAGTTCTTC
-	TRBV25-1	TRBJ1-2	CASSEGDIDYGYTF	TGTGCCAGCAGTGAAGGAGACATTGACTATGGCTACACCTTC
-	TRBV27	TRBJ2-7	CASSPQGKSYEQYF	TGTGCCAGCAGTCCCCAAGGGAAAAGCTACGAGCAGTACTTC
-	TRBV28	TRBJ2-7	CASSSQGESSYEQYF	TGTGCCAGCAGTTCCCAAGGAGAAAGCTCCTACGAGCAGTACTTC
-	TRBV6-6	TRBJ2-5	CASSPGTVFSETQYF	TGTGCCAGCAGTCCCGGGACGGTGTTCTCAGAGACCCAGTACTTC
-	TRBV7-9	TRBJ2-1	CASSFRRQIDNEQFF	TGTGCCAGCAGCTTTCGGCGCCAGATTGACAATGAGCAGTTCTTC
-	TRBV19	TRBJ1-1	CASSTKTVNTEAFF	TGTGCCAGTAGTACGAAAACAGTGAACACTGAAGCTTTCTTT
-	TRBV5-6	TRBJ2-6	CASSFITGANVLTF	TGTGCCAGCAGCTTCATAACTGGGGCCAACGTCCTGACTTTC
TRBD1	TRBV15	TRBJ2-5	CATSGSTGVAETQYF	TGTGCCACCAGCGGAAGTACAGGGGTGGCGGAGACCCAGTACTTC